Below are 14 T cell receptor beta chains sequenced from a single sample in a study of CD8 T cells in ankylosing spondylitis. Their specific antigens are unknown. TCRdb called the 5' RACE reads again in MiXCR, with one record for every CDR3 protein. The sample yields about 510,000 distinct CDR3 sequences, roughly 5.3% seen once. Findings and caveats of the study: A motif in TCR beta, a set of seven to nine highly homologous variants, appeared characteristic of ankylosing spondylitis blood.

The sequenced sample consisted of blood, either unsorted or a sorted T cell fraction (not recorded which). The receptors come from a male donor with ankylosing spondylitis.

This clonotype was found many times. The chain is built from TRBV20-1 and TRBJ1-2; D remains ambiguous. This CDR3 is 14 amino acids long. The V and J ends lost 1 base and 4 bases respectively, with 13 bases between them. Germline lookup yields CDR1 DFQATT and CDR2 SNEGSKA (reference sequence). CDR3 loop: CSARGSAFSYGYTF. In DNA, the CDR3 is TGCAGTGCTAGAGGGTCGGCTTTTTCCTATGGCTACACCTTC.

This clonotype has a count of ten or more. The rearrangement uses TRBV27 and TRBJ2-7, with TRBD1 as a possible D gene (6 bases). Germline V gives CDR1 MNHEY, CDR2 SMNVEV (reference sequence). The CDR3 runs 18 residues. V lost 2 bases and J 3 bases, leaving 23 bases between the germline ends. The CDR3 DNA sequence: TGTGCCAGCAGTTTACCCGGGACACTTCTCTCGAAGGACTACGAGCAGTACTTC. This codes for CASSLPGTLLSKDYEQYF.

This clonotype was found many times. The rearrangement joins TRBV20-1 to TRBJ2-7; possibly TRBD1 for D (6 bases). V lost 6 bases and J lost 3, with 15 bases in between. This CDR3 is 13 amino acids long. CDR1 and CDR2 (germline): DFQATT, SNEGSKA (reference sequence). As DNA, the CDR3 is TGCAGTGCCCCCGGACAGCACCACTACGAGCAGTACTTC. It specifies CSAPGQHHYEQYF.

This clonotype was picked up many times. The CDR3 reads CASNQGRARGMNTEAFF. The CDR3 DNA reads as TGTGCCAGCAACCAGGGTAGGGCGAGAGGAATGAACACTGAAGCTTTCTTT. The rearrangement joins TRBV6-1 to TRBJ1-1, with D maybe TRBD1 (5 bases). This CDR3 spans 17 amino acids. Trimming shortened V by 7 bases and J by 0 bases, and 21 bases separated the two germline ends. Germline-derived CDR1 and CDR2 are MNHNS and SASEGT.

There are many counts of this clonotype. The CDR3 DNA follows: TGTGCCAGCAGTTGGGGGGTATTCACTGAAGCTTTCTTT. It encodes CASSWGVFTEAFF. The chain couples TRBV12-3 or TRBV12-4 to TRBJ1-1; D might be TRBD1 (5 bases). The CDR3 loop spans 13 amino acids. The V end was cut by 4 bases, the J end by 4 bases, with 10 bases between.

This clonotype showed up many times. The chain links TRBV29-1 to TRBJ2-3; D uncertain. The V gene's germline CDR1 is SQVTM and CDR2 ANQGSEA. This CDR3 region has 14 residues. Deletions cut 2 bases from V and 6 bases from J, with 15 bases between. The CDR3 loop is CSVESWHLPDTQYF. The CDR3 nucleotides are TGCAGCGTTGAATCATGGCACCTCCCGGATACGCAGTATTTT.

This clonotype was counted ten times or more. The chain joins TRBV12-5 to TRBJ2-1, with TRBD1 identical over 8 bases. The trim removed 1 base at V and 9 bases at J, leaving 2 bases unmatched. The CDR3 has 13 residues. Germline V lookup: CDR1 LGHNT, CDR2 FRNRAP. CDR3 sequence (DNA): TGTGCTAGTGGTTTGGAGACAGGGGTTGAGCAGTTCTTC. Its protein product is CASGLETGVEQFF.

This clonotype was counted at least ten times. CDR3 region: CASSFGPYDEQFF. CDR3 DNA: TGTGCCAGCAGCTTCGGGCCCTATGATGAGCAGTTCTTC. The chain is built from TRBV11-2 and TRBJ2-1, with D unresolved. CDR1 and CDR2 (germline): SGHAT, FQNNGV. The CDR3 spans 13 residues. The V end was cut by 3 bases, the J end by 8 bases, with 11 bases between.

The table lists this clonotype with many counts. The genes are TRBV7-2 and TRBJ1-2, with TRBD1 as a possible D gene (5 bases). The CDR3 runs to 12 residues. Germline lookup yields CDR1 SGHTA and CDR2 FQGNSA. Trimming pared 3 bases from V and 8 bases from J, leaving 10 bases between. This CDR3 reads CASSFEWGGYTF. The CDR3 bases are TGTGCCAGCAGCTTCGAATGGGGGGGCTACACCTTC.

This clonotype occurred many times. The DNA of the CDR3 is TGTGCCATCAGCCCGCCGGCCGGTTCCTACGAGCAGTACTTC. Protein product: CAISPPAGSYEQYF. The rearrangement uses TRBV10-3 and TRBJ2-7; D is ambiguous. The germline V gene has CDR1 ENHRY and CDR2 SYGVKD. Trimming cost V 6 bases and J 1 base, with 13 bases left between them. There are 14 residues in the CDR3.

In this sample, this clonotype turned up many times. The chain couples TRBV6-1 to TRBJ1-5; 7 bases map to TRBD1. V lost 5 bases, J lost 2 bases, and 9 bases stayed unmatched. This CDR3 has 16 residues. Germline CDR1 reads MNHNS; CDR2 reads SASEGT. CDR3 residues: CASSRDSIAGNQPQHF. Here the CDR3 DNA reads TGTGCCAGCAGTCGGGACAGCATAGCTGGCAATCAGCCCCAGCATTTT.

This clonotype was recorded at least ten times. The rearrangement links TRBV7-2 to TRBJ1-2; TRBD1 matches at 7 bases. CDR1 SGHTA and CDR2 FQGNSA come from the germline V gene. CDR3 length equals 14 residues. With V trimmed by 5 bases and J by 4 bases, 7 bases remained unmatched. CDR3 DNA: TGTGCCAGCAGCGAAGGGGGCCCTCCCTATGGCTACACCTTC. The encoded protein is CASSEGGPPYGYTF.

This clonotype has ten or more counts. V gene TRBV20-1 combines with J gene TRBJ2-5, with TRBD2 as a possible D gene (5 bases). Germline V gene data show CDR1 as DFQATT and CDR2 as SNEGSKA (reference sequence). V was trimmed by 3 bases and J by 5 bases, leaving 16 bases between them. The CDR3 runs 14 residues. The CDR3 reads CSASSWGEGETQYF. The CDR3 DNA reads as TGCAGTGCTAGTTCTTGGGGAGAGGGTGAGACCCAGTACTTC.

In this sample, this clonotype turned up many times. The CDR3 DNA is TGTGCCACCAGCAGGGAATACTGGGGAGGAGAGCAGTACTTC. As protein: CATSREYWGGEQYF. V is TRBV15 and J is TRBJ2-7; a possible D gene is TRBD2 (6 bases). The V gene lost 3 bases and the J gene lost 7 bases, with 16 bases spanning the gap. The CDR3 runs 14 residues. CDR1 and CDR2 from the germline V gene are LNHNV and YYDKDF (reference sequence).